This record covers a single T cell receptor (beta chain). Its antigen is undetermined. The CDR3 runs to 17 residues. Trimming at V came to 3 bases and at J to 3 bases, leaving 10 bases not matched to a gene. CDR1 and CDR2 from the germline V gene are MGHRA and YSYEKL. This sample stems from a study of T-cell memory formation after mild COVID-19. Findings and limits, study-wide: Clones contracting across day 15 to 85 had a balanced CD4/CD8 profile; later expanding clones leaned CD4+. Mainly in CM and EM were contracting CD4+ clones; CD8+ were in EMRA.

Barcoded TCR alpha and TCR beta cDNA libraries with UMIs came from 5'RACE using constant-segment primers. Each CDR3 protein gets one entry after TCRdb re-called the 5' RACE reads with MiXCR. This sample has 190,000 or so distinct CDR3 sequences, with over 20% found just once. The chain combines TRBV4-1 with TRBJ1-5; the match to TRBD1 covers 8 bases. Sequencing was carried out using PBMCs or a T cell subset sorted from them (not recorded which). The TCR originated in an adult woman who had mild COVID-19 (a few samples of this study predate the infection). Cell type and time point are not known. The CDR3 bases are TGCGCCAGCAGCCAGGTAGGACAGGGAGGCTACAATCAGCCCCAGCATTTT. This encodes CASSQVGQGGYNQPQHF.